One sample yielded the 24 T cell receptor beta chains listed below, sequenced in a study of T cells in Graves' hyperthyroidism and ophthalmopathy. There were TCR beta CDR3 regions amplified from RNA transcripts. First-round RT-PCR targeting the TCR CDR3 was performed with the HTBI primer set. Each CDR3 protein gets one entry after TCRdb re-called the multiplex PCR reads with MiXCR. The sample lists about 570,000 distinct CDR3 sequences, under 60% seen once, with around 20% in the top ten. The sample was peripheral blood or thyroid tissue (not recorded which). These receptors were obtained from an adult woman with Graves' disease, either hyperthyroidism or ophthalmopathy (not recorded which).

This clonotype was observed a handful of times. The J gene is TRBJ1-1, the V gene TRBV10-2, with D tentatively TRBD1 (6 bases). The V gene lost 6 bases and the J gene lost 1 base, with 12 bases spanning the gap. Per the germline V gene, CDR1 is WSHSY and CDR2 is SAAADI. CDR3 length: 14 residues. CDR3 nucleotide sequence: TGCGCCAGCAGATTGGGGGGGCCGAACACTGAAGCTTTCTTT. As protein: CASRLGGPNTEAFF.

This clonotype was picked up many times. The genes are TRBV6-5 and TRBJ1-5; D possibly corresponds to TRBD1 (5 bases). Germline CDR1 is MNHEY and CDR2 is SVGAGI. The CDR3 sequence is 16 residues long. Trimming took off 6 bases at V and 5 bases at J, with 20 bases between the two ends. The CDR3 DNA reads as TGTGCCAGCAGCCGATCTGGGTATGGGGCATATCAGCCCCAGCATTTT. Its translation: CASSRSGYGAYQPQHF.

The V and J genes are TRBV10-3 and TRBJ1-5, with D possibly TRBD1 on 6 matching bases. The ends were cut back, 0 bases at V and 7 bases at J, with 13 bases in the middle. CDR3 length equals 15 residues. Germline assignment: CDR1 ENHRY and CDR2 SYGVKD. DNA of the CDR3: TGTGCCATCAGTGAGTCAGGGATACAGGGACAGCCCCAGCATTTT. Translated, it gives CAISESGIQGQPQHF.

Turning to this clonotype: The junction does not match germline at one end; this may be a read error. V is TRBV7-2 and J is TRBJ2-7; 11 positions match TRBD1. The CDR3 loop spans 14 amino acids. Looked up from germline, CDR1 is SGHTA and CDR2 is FQGNSA. CDR3 region: CAGSPAGTGGEQYF. For the CDR3, the DNA is TGTGCCGGCAGCCCCGCCGGGACAGGGGGGGAGCAGTACTTC. Full variable domain (missing parts from reference TRBV7-2 and TRBJ2-7): GAGVSQSPSNKVTEKGKDVELRCDPISGHTALYWYRQSLGQGLEFLIYFQGNSAPDKSGLPSDRFSAERTGGSVSTLTIQRTQQEDSAVYLCAGSPAGTGGEQYFGPGTRLTVT.

There are a few counts of this clonotype. The chain is built from TRBV7-9 and TRBJ1-2; D perhaps matches TRBD1 (6 bases). Germline V gene data show CDR1 as SEHNR and CDR2 as FQNEAQ (reference sequence). The CDR3 contains 15 residues. V was shortened by 5 bases and J by 8 bases, with 21 bases between the two germline ends. DNA for the CDR3: TGTGCCAGCAGCACACAAGGACAGCCTCAGGAAGGCTACACCTTC. Amino acid sequence: CASSTQGQPQEGYTF.

This clonotype was picked up a small number of times. This clone may be a read error of a much larger clone one base away. The gene calls are TRBV7-2 and TRBJ2-2, with D perhaps TRBD1 (5 bases). Trimming pared 10 bases from V and 4 bases from J, leaving 13 bases between. This CDR3 contains 13 residues. Germline V gene sequence: CDR1 SGHTA, CDR2 FQGNSA. CDR3 protein: CAILGQSTGELFF. The CDR3 DNA reads TGTGCCATACTGGGGCAGAGCACCGGGGAGCTGTTTTTT.

This chain uses TRBV19 with TRBJ1-1; D might be TRBD1 (6 bases). The V gene lost 11 bases and the J gene lost 4 bases, with 17 bases spanning the gap. The V gene's germline CDR1 is LNHDA and CDR2 SQIVND (reference sequence). This CDR3 has 13 residues. DNA of the CDR3: TGTGCCCGTAATACCACAGGGATCACTGAAGCTTTCTTT. Translating gives CARNTTGITEAFF.

This clonotype was seen a handful of times. J is TRBJ1-2 and V is TRBV25-1, with D maybe TRBD1 (5 bases). Trimming shortened V by 8 bases and J by 8 bases, and 15 bases separated the two germline ends. The length of the CDR3 is 12 residues. Looked up from germline, CDR1 is MGHDK and CDR2 is SYGVNS. The CDR3 DNA sequence: TGTGCCAGCTTGGTGACGGGGGTGGGCTACACCTTC. As protein: CASLVTGVGYTF.

The chain uses TRBV7-2 and TRBJ1-2, with D maybe TRBD1 (5 bases). CDR3 length: 13 residues. The V end was cut by 5 bases, the J end by 7 bases, with 14 bases between. The germline V gene has CDR1 SGHTA and CDR2 FQGNSA. Here the CDR3 reads CASSRGGDVGYTF. DNA of the CDR3: TGTGCCAGCAGCCGTGGGGGGGATGTTGGCTACACCTTC.

This clonotype was counted many times. V usage is TRBV5-1 and J usage is TRBJ2-5, with D maybe TRBD1 (6 bases). V was pared by 3 bases and J by 5 bases, with 20 bases between. CDR1 and CDR2 (germline): SGHRS, YFSETQ. This CDR3 spans 16 amino acids. CDR3 loop: CASSSIHRTASETQYF. The CDR3 nucleotides read TGCGCCAGCAGCTCGATACACCGGACAGCTTCGGAGACCCAGTACTTC.

This clonotype was recorded only once. The chain combines TRBV29-1 with TRBJ1-1; no reliable D call. Germline CDR1 is SQVTM and CDR2 is ANQGSEA. Trimming removed 7 bases from V and 0 bases from J, with 12 bases in between. The CDR3 length is 13 residues. Here the CDR3 reads CSGTRRVNTEAFF. CDR3 nucleotides: TGCAGCGGGACTCGACGGGTGAACACTGAAGCTTTCTTT.

This clonotype has just a few counts. This chain links TRBV11-2 with TRBJ1-1; 9 bases fit TRBD1. This CDR3 region has 12 residues. The germline CDR1 and CDR2 sequences are SGHAT and FQNNGV. V dropped 4 bases and J dropped 11; count of bases not matched to a gene: 5. Here the CDR3 DNA reads TGTGCCAGCAGCTGGGACAGGGTGGAGGCTTTCTTT. Its translation is CASSWDRVEAFF. The full variable domain, completed using reference TRBV11-2 and TRBJ1-1, is EAGVAQSPRYKIIEKRQSVAFWCNPISGHATLYWYQQILGQGPKLLIQFQNNGVVDDSQLPKDRFSAERLKGVDSTLKIQPAKLEDSAVYLCASSWDRVEAFFGQGTRLTVV.

The table lists this clonotype with many counts. The J gene is TRBJ2-7, the V gene TRBV19; D remains unclear. CDR1 and CDR2 (germline): LNHDA, SQIVND (reference sequence). CDR3 size: 11 residues. V was clipped by 3 bases and J by 3 bases, with 3 bases between them. The CDR3: CASSIGYEQYF. The CDR3 region has the DNA TGTGCCAGTAGTATCGGCTACGAGCAGTACTTC.

This clonotype was counted at least ten times. V usage is TRBV20-1 and J usage is TRBJ1-5; D is possibly TRBD1 (6 bases). The CDR3 is made up of 12 amino acids. V was clipped by 6 bases and J by 7 bases, with 13 bases between them. CDR1 and CDR2 from the germline V gene are DFQATT and SNEGSKA (reference sequence). The CDR3 loop is CSASGDRQPQHF. The CDR3 DNA follows: TGCAGTGCGTCAGGGGATCGGCAGCCCCAGCATTTT.

This sequence joins TRBV20-1 and TRBJ1-1; D is uncertain. The V gene lost 0 bases and the J gene lost 5 bases, with 13 bases spanning the gap. Germline V gene lookup returns CDR1 DFQATT and CDR2 SNEGSKA (reference sequence). The CDR3 runs 14 residues. CDR3 in DNA: TGCAGTGCTAGAGATCGCTCGAGTGGGACTGAAGCTTTCTTT. It specifies CSARDRSSGTEAFF.

V and J are TRBV10-3 and TRBJ1-2, with 7 nucleotides matching TRBD1. Germline CDR1 and CDR2: ENHRY and SYGVKD. This CDR3 region has 16 residues. J was trimmed by 6 bases and V by 5 bases; bases with no gene match: 15. CDR3 bases: TGTGCCATCAGTTCCGTCAATTATGACAGGGAGGATGGCTACACCTTC. Translating gives CAISSVNYDREDGYTF.

The chain employs TRBV7-9 and TRBJ1-4; no clear D gene. Between the trimmed V and J ends, which lost 3 bases and 8 bases, there was a span of 7 bases. The CDR3 is 12 residues long. CDR1 is SEHNR, CDR2 FQNEAQ, per germline (reference sequence). CDR3 bases: TGTGCCAGCAGCTTCTGGGAGGAAAAACTGTTTTTT. Its protein is CASSFWEEKLFF. The whole variable domain, remainder taken from reference TRBV7-9 and TRBJ1-4, is DTGVSQNPRHKITKRGQNVTFRCDPISEHNRLYWYRQTLGQGPEFLTYFQNEAQLEKSRLLSDRFSAERPKGSFSTLEIQRTEQGDSAMYLCASSFWEEKLFFGSGTQLSVL.

The CDR3 reads CAISRSGGEDEKLFF. The CDR3 DNA sequence: TGTGCCATCAGTCGGAGCGGCGGGGAAGACGAAAAACTGTTTTTT. The chain uses TRBV10-3 and TRBJ1-4; no definite D call. V lost 5 bases and J lost 8, with 18 bases in between. This CDR3 is 15 amino acids long. Germline values: CDR1 ENHRY, CDR2 SYGVKD.

The chain recombines TRBV20-1 with TRBJ1-2, with D uncertain. This CDR3 comprises 15 residues. Germline CDR1 reads DFQATT; CDR2 reads SNEGSKA (reference sequence). The ends were cut back, 3 bases at V and 8 bases at J, with 22 bases in the middle. The CDR3 DNA reads TGCAGTGCTAGTTCGGGGTTCGGATACGGTTTAGGCTACACCTTC. Translation gives CSASSGFGYGLGYTF.

This clonotype was detected only a few times. The chain uses TRBV28 and TRBJ2-2, with D perhaps being TRBD1 or TRBD2 (6 bases each). Germline V gene lookup returns CDR1 MDHEN and CDR2 SYDVKM. V was shortened by 3 bases and J by 6 bases, with 11 bases between the two germline ends. The CDR3 runs 14 residues. CDR3 in DNA: TGTGCCAGCAGTTTCTCGGGGGCGGCCGGGGAGCTGTTTTTT. This sequence encodes CASSFSGAAGELFF.

V gene TRBV7-8 combines with J gene TRBJ1-5, with D maybe TRBD1 (5 bases). This CDR3 contains 16 residues. CDR1 and CDR2 from the germline V gene are SGHVS and FQNEAQ. The V gene lost 3 bases and the J gene lost 4 bases, with 16 bases spanning the gap. As DNA, the CDR3 is TGTGCCAGCAGCTTCAGGGAACGGGCAGGTAATCAGCCCCAGCATTTT. Protein: CASSFRERAGNQPQHF.

This clonotype showed up many times. The chain uses TRBV19 and TRBJ1-2, with a weak D call TRBD1 (5 bases). The V gene lost 9 bases and the J gene lost 8 bases, with 16 bases spanning the gap. CDR3 length: 12 amino acids. The germline V gene encodes CDR1 LNHDA and CDR2 SQIVND (reference sequence). CDR3: CASTNGGIGYTF. CDR3 nucleotide sequence: TGTGCCAGCACGAACGGGGGGATCGGCTACACCTTC.

The V and J genes are TRBV7-9 and TRBJ1-4; 7 nucleotides match TRBD1. There are 16 residues in the CDR3. The V and J ends lost 2 bases and 6 bases, in that order; junction bases with no gene match: 9. Germline V gene lookup returns CDR1 SEHNR and CDR2 FQNEAQ (reference sequence). Here the CDR3 reads CASSLSPGQRDEKLFF. The CDR3 DNA reads as TGTGCCAGCAGCTTATCGCCGGGACAGCGTGATGAAAAACTGTTTTTT.

Only a few counts were recorded for this clonotype. The V gene is TRBV7-2, the J gene TRBJ1-2, with a possible D match to TRBD1 (5 bases). CDR3 length: 13 residues. Germline V CDR1 and CDR2: SGHTA, FQGNSA. The ends were cut back, 5 bases at V and 8 bases at J, with 15 bases in the middle. The DNA of the CDR3 is TGTGCCAGCAGCGCGGCCCAGCAGGGCGGCTACACCTTC. Its protein is CASSAAQQGGYTF.